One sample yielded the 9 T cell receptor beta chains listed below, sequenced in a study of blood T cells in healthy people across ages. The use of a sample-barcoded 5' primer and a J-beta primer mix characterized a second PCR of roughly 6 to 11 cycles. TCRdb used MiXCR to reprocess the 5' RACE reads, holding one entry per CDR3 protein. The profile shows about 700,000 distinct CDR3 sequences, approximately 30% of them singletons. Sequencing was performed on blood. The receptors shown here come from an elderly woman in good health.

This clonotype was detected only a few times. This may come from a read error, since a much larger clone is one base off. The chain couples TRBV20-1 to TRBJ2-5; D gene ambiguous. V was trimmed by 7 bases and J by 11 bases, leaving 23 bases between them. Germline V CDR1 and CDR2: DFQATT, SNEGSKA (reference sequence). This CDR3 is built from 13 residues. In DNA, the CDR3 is TGCAGTGAGGAGTCCTCCGTTTACAATGAGCAGTACTTC. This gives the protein CSEESSVYNEQYF.

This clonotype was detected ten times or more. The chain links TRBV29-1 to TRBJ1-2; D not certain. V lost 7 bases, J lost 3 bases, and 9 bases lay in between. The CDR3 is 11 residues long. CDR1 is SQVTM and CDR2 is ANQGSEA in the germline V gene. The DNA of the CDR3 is TGCAGCGGTCGGCTGGACTATGGCTACACCTTC. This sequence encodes CSGRLDYGYTF.

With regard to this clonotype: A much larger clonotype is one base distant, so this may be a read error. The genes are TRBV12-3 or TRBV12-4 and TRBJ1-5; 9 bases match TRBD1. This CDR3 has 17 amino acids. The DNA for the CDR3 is TGTGCCAGCATTTTAGATACACTCGGGACAGGGCTTCAGCCCCAGCATTTT. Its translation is CASILDTLGTGLQPQHF.

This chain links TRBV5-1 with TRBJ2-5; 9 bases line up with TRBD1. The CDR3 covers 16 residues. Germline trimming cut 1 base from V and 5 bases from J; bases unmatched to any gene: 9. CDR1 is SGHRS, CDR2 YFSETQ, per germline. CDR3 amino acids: CASSLTGGDVSETQYF. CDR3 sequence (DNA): TGCGCCAGCAGCTTGACAGGGGGCGATGTTAGCGAGACCCAGTACTTC.

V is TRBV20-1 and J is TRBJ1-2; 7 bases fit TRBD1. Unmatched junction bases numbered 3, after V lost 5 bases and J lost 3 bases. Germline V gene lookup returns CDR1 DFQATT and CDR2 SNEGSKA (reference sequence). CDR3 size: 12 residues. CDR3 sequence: CSAGTDYYGYTF. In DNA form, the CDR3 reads TGCAGTGCTGGGACAGACTACTATGGCTACACCTTC.

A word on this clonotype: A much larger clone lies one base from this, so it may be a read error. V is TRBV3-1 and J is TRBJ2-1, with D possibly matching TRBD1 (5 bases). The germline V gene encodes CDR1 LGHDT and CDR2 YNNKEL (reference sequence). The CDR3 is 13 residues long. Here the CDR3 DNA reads TGTGCCAGCAGCATAAGACAGTACAATGAGCTGTTCTTC. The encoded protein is CASSIRQYNELFF.

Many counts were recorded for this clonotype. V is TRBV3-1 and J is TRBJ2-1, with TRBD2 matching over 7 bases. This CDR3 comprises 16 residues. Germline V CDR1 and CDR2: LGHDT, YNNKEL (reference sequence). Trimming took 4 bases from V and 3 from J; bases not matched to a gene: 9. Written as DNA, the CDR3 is TGTGCCAGCAGCCTTAAGAACCGCGGGGGCTACAATGAGCAGTTCTTC. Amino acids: CASSLKNRGGYNEQFF.

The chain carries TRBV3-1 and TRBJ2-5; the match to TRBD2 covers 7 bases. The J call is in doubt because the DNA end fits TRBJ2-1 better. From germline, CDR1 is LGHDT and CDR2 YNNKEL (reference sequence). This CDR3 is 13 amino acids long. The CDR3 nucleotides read TGTGCCAGCAGCCCTGGGGGGGAAGAGACCCAGTTCTTC. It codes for CASSPGGEETQFF.

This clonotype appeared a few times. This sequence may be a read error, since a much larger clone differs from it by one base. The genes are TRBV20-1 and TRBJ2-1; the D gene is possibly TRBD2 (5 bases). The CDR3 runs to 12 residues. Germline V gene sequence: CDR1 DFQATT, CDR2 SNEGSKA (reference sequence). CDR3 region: CRARVTGDEQFF. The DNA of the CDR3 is TGCAGGGCTAGAGTAACCGGGGATGAGCAGTTCTTC.